The 7 T cell receptor beta chains reported below all come from one sample, sequenced in a study of T cells after posttransplantation cyclophosphamide. Sequenced by immunoSEQ multiplex PCR; TCRdb stores in-frame clones only, minus some. Altogether 20,000 to 30,000 clones were found in the sample, and no singletons occur. The sample taken for sequencing was PBMCs. These TCRs come from a woman aged 45-65 years in good health, CMV-negative, and a related stem cell transplant donor.

This clone was counted many times. V is TRBV7-9 and J is TRBJ2-7; 9 bases match TRBD1. J lost 0 bases, V lost 5 bases, and 11 bases had no gene match. CDR1 is SEHNR, CDR2 FQNEAQ, per germline (reference sequence). This CDR3 has 17 residues. In DNA form, the CDR3 reads TGTGCCAGCAGCCAGGACAGGGGAAGGGTAGGCTCCTACGAGCAGTACTTC. Its translation is CASSQDRGRVGSYEQYF.

This clone was counted ten times or more. The rearrangement joins TRBV11-2 to TRBJ1-1; 7 bases agree with TRBD1. Germline assignment: CDR1 SGHAT and CDR2 FQNNGV. Trimming took 5 bases from V and 5 from J; bases not matched to a gene: 11. This CDR3 is built from 15 residues. Here the CDR3 DNA reads TGTGCCAGCAGCAAGCAACAGGGGAGAGGGACTGAAGCTTTCTTT. Translating it yields CASSKQQGRGTEAFF.

This clone came up many times. The chain combines TRBV5-1 with TRBJ1-3, with 9 bases that match TRBD1. This CDR3 is 15 amino acids long. V lost 2 bases, J lost 2 bases, and 2 bases stayed unmatched. The germline V gene encodes CDR1 SGHRS and CDR2 YFSETQ. CDR3 in DNA: TGCGCCAGCAGCTTCGGACAGGGGCCTGGAAACACCATATATTTT. This sequence encodes CASSFGQGPGNTIYF. Combining the CDR3 with reference TRBV5-1 and TRBJ1-3 gives the whole variable domain KAGVTQTPRYLIKTRGQQVTLSCSPISGHRSVSWYQQTPGQGLQFLFEYFSETQRNKGNFPGRFSGRQFSNSRSEMNVSTLELGDSALYLCASSFGQGPGNTIYFGEGSWLTVV.

This clone was recorded many times. This sequence joins TRBV7-2 and TRBJ2-7, with 9 positions matching TRBD2. Per germline, CDR1 SGHTA and CDR2 FQGNSA. The CDR3 length is 15 residues. Losses at the gene ends were 1 base for V and 6 bases for J; bases not matched to a gene: 7. The CDR3 sequence: CASSLVGGRAREQYF. The CDR3 coding sequence is TGTGCCAGCAGCTTAGTAGGCGGGAGGGCCCGCGAGCAGTACTTC.

This clone was detected ten times or more. The chain uses TRBV6-1 and TRBJ2-3, with 9 bases lining up with TRBD2. CDR1 is MNHNS and CDR2 is SASEGT in the germline V gene. The J segment lost 2 bases and the V segment lost 2 bases, leaving 5 bases of the junction unmatched. This CDR3 comprises 16 residues. CDR3 sequence: CASSETAGGFTDTQYF. CDR3 nucleotides: TGTGCCAGCAGTGAAACAGCGGGGGGATTCACAGATACGCAGTATTTT.

This clone came up many times. The rearrangement joins TRBV7-3 to TRBJ2-5; TRBD1 matches at 7 bases. This CDR3 is built from 16 residues. J was trimmed by 5 bases and V by 1 base; bases with no gene match: 10. Germline V gene data show CDR1 as SGHTA and CDR2 as FQGTGA. The CDR3 here is CASSLMAGGPRETQYF. The CDR3 DNA follows: TGTGCCAGCAGCTTAATGGCAGGGGGACCGCGGGAGACCCAGTACTTC. The variable domain in full, with the rest retrieved from reference TRBV7-3 and TRBJ2-5, is GAGVSQTPSNKVTEKGKYVELRCDPISGHTALYWYRQSLGQGPEFLIYFQGTGAADDSGLPNDRFFAVRPEGSVSTLKIQRTERGDSAVYLCASSLMAGGPRETQYFGPGTRLLVL.

The sample holds many counts of this clone. The chain recombines TRBV6-6 with TRBJ2-7; 7 nucleotides line up with TRBD1. The CDR3 has 13 amino acids. CDR1 and CDR2 from the germline V gene are MNHNY and SVGAGI (reference sequence). Germline trimming cut 9 bases from V and 2 bases from J; bases unmatched to any gene: 7. The CDR3 DNA follows: TGTGCCAGTCGGACAGGCGTTACCTACGAGCAGTACTTC. Its protein is CASRTGVTYEQYF.